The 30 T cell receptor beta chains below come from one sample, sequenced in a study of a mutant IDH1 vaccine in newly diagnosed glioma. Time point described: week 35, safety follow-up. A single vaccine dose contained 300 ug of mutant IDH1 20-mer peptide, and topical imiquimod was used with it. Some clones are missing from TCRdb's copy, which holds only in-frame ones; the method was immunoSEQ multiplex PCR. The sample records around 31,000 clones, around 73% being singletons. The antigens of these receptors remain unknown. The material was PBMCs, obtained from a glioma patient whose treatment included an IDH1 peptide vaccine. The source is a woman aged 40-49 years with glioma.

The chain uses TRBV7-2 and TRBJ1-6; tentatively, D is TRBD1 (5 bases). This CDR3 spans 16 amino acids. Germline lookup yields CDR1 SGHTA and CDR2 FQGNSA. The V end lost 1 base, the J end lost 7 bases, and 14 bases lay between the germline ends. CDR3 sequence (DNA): TGTGCCAGCAGCTTAGGGGCGGGGGGGAGGAATTCACCCCTCCACTTT. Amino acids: CASSLGAGGRNSPLHF.

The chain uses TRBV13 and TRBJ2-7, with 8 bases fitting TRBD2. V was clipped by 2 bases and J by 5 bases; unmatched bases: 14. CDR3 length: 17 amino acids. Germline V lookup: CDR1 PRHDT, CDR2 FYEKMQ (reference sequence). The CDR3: CASSLIRRGGGHDEQYF. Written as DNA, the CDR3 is TGTGCCAGCAGCTTAATTCGTCGGGGCGGGGGGCACGACGAGCAGTACTTC.

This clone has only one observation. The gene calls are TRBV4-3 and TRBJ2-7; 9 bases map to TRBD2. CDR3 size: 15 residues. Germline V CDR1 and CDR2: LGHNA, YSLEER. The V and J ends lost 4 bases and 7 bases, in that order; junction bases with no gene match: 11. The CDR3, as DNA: TGCGCCAGCAGCCGAACTCTAGCGGGGCGAGGGGAGCAGTACTTC. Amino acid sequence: CASSRTLAGRGEQYF.

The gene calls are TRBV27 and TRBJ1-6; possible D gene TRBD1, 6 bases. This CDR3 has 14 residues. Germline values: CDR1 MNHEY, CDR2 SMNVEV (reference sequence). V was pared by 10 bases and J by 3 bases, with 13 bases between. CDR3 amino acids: CATQTGYYNSPLHF. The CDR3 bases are TGTGCCACCCAGACAGGCTACTATAATTCACCCCTCCACTTT.

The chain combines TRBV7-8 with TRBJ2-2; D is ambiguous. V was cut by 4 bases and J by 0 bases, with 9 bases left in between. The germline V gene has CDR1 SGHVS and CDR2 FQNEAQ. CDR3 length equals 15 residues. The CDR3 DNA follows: TGTGCCAGCAGCTCCGGCCCAGCGAACACCGGGGAGCTGTTTTTT. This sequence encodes CASSSGPANTGELFF. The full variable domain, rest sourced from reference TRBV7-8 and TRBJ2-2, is GAGVSQSPRYKVAKRGQDVALRCDPISGHVSLFWYQQALGQGPEFLTYFQNEAQLDKSGLPSDRFFAERPEGSVSTLKIQRTQQEDSAVYLCASSSGPANTGELFFGEGSRLTVL.

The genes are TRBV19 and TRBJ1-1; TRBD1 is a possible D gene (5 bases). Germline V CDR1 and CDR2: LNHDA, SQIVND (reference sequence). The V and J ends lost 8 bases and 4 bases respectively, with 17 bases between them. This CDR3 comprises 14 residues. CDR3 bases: TGTGCCAGTGTAATTGGGGCGCGGGTCACTGAAGCTTTCTTT. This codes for CASVIGARVTEAFF.

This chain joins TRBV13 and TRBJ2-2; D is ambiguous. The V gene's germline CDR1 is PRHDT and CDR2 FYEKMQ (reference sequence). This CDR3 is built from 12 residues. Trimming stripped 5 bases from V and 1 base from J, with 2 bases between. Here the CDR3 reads CASSLNTGELFF. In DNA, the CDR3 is TGTGCCAGCAGCCTGAACACCGGGGAGCTGTTTTTT.

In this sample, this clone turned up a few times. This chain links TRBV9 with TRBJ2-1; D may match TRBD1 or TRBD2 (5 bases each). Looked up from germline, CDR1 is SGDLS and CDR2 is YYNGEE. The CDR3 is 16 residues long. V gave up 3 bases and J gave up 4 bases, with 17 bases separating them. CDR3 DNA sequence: TGTGCCAGCAGCGGCCGATGGGGGACCACGTACAATGAGCAGTTCTTC. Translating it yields CASSGRWGTTYNEQFF.

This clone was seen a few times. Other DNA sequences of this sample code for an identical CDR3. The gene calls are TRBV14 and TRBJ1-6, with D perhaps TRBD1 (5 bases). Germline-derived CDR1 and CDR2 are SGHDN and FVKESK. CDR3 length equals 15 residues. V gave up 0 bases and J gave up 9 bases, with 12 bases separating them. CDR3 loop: CASSQDPPGRSPLHF. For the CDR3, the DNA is TGTGCCAGCAGCCAAGATCCCCCAGGGCGTTCACCCCTCCACTTT.

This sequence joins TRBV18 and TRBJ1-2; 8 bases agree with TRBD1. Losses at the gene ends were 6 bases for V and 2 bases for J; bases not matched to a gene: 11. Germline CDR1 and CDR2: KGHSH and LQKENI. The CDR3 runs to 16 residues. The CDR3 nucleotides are TGTGCCAGCTCCCCCGGGCAGGGGGCTTTGAACTATGGCTACACCTTC. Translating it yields CASSPGQGALNYGYTF.

The CDR3 here is CASSLKQGPPNEKLFF. The CDR3 DNA follows: TGTGCCAGTAGTTTGAAACAGGGGCCGCCGAATGAAAAACTGTTTTTT. The J gene is TRBJ1-4, the V gene TRBV19; 7 nucleotides align to TRBD1. There are 16 residues in the CDR3. The junction had 11 bases not matched to a gene; V was cut back by 5 bases and J by 5 bases. Germline CDR1 and CDR2: LNHDA and SQIVND (reference sequence).

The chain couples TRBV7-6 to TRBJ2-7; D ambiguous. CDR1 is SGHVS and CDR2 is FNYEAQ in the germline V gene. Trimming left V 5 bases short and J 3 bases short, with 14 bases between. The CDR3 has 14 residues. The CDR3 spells CASSTRTGSYEQYF. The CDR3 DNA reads TGTGCCAGCAGCACACGGACGGGTAGCTACGAGCAGTACTTC.

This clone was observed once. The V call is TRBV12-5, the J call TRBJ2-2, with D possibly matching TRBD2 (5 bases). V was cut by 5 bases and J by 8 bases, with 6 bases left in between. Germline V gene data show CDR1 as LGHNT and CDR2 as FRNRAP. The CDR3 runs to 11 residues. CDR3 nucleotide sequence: TGTGCTAGTGGTCCGGGAGGGGAGCTGTTTTTT. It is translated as CASGPGGELFF.

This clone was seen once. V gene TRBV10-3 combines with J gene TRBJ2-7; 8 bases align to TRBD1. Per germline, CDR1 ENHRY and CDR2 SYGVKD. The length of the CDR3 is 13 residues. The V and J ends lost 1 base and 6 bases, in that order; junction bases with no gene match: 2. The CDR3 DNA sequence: TGTGCCATCAGTGAGTTACAGGGGGGCGAGCAGTACTTC. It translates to CAISELQGGEQYF.

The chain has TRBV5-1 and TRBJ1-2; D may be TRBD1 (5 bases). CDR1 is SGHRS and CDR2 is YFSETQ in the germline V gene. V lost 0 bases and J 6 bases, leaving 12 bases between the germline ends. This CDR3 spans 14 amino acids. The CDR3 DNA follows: TGCGCCAGCAGCTTGGCTTTAGGGGAGGATGGCTACACCTTC. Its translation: CASSLALGEDGYTF.

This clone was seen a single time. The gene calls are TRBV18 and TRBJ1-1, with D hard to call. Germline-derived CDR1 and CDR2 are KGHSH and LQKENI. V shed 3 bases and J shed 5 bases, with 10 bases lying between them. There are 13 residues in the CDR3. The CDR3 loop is CASSPPIRTEAFF. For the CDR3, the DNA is TGTGCCAGCTCACCGCCGATAAGGACTGAAGCTTTCTTT.

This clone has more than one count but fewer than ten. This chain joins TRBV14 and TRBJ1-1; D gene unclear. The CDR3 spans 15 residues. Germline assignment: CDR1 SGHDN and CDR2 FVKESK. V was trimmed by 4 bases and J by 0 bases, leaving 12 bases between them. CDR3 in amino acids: CASSLSWGVNTEAFF. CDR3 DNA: TGTGCCAGCAGCCTTTCTTGGGGTGTGAACACTGAAGCTTTCTTT.

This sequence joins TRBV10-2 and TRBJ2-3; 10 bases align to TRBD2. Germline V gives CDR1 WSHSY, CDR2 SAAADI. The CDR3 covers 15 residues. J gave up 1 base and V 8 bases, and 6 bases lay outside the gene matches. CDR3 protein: CASHERGGGTDTQYF. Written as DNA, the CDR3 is TGCGCCAGCCACGAGCGGGGGGGAGGCACAGATACGCAGTATTTT.

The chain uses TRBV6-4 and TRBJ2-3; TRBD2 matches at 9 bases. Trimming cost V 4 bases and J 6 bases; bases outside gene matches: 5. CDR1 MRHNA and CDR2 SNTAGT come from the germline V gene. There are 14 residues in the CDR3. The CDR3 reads CASSGAGGPDTQYF. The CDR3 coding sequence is TGTGCCAGCAGTGGAGCGGGGGGTCCGGATACGCAGTATTTT.

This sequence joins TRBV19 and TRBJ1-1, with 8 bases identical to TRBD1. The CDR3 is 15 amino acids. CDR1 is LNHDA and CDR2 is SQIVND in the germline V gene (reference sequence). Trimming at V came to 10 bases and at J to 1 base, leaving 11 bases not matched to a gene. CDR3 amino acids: CATNPRGQANTEAFF. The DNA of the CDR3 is TGTGCCACCAACCCCAGGGGGCAGGCGAACACTGAAGCTTTCTTT.

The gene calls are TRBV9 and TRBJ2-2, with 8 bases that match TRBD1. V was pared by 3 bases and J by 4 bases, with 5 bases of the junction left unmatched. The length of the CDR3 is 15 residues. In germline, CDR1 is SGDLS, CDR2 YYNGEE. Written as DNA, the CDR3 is TGTGCCAGCAGCGCAGAGACAGGGGCCACCGGGGAGCTGTTTTTT. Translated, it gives CASSAETGATGELFF.

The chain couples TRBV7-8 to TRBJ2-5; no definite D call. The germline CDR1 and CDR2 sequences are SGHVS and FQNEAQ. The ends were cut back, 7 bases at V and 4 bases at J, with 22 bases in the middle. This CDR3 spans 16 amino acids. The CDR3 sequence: CASNSNHRSVGETQYF. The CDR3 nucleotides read TGTGCCAGCAATTCGAATCACCGGTCGGTAGGAGAGACCCAGTACTTC.

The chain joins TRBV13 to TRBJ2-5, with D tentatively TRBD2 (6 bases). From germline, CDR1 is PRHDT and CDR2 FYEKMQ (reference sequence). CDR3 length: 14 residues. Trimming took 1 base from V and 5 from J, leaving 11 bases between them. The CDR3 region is CASSLAGVGETQYF. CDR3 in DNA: TGTGCCAGCAGCTTAGCGGGGGTGGGTGAGACCCAGTACTTC.

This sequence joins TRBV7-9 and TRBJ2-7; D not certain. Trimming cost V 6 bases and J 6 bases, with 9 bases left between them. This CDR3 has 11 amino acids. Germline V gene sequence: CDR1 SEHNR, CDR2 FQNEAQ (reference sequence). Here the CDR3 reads CASSNPGEQYF. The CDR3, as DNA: TGTGCCAGCAGTAACCCCGGCGAGCAGTACTTC.

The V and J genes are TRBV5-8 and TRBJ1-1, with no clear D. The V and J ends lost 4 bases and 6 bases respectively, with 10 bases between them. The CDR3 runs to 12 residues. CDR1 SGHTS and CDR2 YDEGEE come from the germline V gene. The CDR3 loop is CASSRRFAEAFF. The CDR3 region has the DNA TGTGCCAGCAGCCGGAGGTTCGCTGAAGCTTTCTTT.

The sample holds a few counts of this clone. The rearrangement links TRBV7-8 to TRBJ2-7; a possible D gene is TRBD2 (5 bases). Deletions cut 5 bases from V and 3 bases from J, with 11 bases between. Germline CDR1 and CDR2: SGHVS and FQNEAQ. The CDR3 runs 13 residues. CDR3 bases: TGTGCCAGCAGCCCCCGGACTGGCTACGAGCAGTACTTC. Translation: CASSPRTGYEQYF.

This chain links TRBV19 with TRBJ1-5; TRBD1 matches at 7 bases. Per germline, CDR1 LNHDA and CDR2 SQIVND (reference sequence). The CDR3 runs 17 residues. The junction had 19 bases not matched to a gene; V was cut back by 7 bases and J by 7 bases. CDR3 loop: CASTDLTGLTREQPQHF. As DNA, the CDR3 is TGTGCCAGTACCGATTTGACAGGGTTGACTCGAGAACAGCCCCAGCATTTT.

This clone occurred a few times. The DNA for the CDR3 is TGTGCCAGCAGCTTAAGGGAGGCGAACACTGAAGCTTTCTTT. Protein: CASSLREANTEAFF. V usage is TRBV7-9 and J usage is TRBJ1-1; no reliable D call. V lost 2 bases and J lost 1, with 8 bases in between. Germline V gene sequence: CDR1 SEHNR, CDR2 FQNEAQ (reference sequence). This CDR3 has 14 amino acids. The variable domain in full, with the rest retrieved from reference TRBV7-9 and TRBJ1-1, is DTGVSQNPRHKITKRGQNVTFRCDPISEHNRLYWYRQTLGQGPEFLTYFQNEAQLEKSRLLSDRFSAERPKGSFSTLEIQRTEQGDSAMYLCASSLREANTEAFFGQGTRLTVV.

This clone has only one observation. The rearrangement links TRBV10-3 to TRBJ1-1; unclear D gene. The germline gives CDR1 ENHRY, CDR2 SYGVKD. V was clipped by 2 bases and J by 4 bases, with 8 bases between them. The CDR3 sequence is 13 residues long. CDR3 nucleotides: TGTGCCATCAGTGAGATGGAGGGCACTGAAGCTTTCTTT. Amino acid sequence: CAISEMEGTEAFF.

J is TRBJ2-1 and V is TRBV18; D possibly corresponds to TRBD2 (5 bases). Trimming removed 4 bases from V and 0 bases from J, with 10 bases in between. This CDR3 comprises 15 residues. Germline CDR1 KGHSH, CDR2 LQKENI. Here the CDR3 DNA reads TGTGCCAGCTCACGGACTTCGAGCTCCTACAATGAGCAGTTCTTC. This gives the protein CASSRTSSSYNEQFF.